This passage covers 32 T cell receptor beta chains from one sample sequenced in a study of T cells in tumors after PD-1 blockade (dated by TCRdb to the late 2010s). The library relied on the immunoSEQ multiplex PCR assay. TCRdb stores this immuneACCESS table with in-frame sequences only. Part of the clones is absent; in the studies checked, under half of the shortfall reflects unresolved V genes, and no reason is known for the rest. The table for this sample lists approximately 46,000 clones; roughly 73% of them were counted only once. The top ten constitute around 17% of the sample. In light of the paper, this sample's time point label describes: before anti-PD-1 therapy. Sequencing used PBMCs, obtained before anti-PD-1 treatment. These receptors originate from a human donor with basal cell carcinoma.

The chain has TRBV15 and TRBJ2-5, with TRBD2 matching over 15 bases. J lost 7 bases, V lost 3 bases, and 9 bases had no gene match. This CDR3 comprises 17 residues. Germline V CDR1 and CDR2: LNHNV, YYDKDF (reference sequence). The CDR3 region is CATSSGLAGGPLGTQYF. For the CDR3, the DNA is TGTGCCACCAGCAGCGGACTAGCGGGAGGGCCTTTAGGGACCCAGTACTTC.

The chain couples TRBV3-1 (or the pseudogene TRBV3-2) to TRBJ1-1; 7 nucleotides match TRBD1. This CDR3 has 13 residues. V lost 4 bases, J lost 5 bases, and 4 bases stayed unmatched. Germline V CDR1 and CDR2: LGHDT, YNNKEL (reference sequence). For the CDR3, the DNA is TGTGCCAGCAGCCGACAGGGTGCGACTGAAGCTTTCTTT. As protein: CASSRQGATEAFF.

This chain connects TRBV28 to TRBJ1-1, with TRBD1 matching 7 bases. Germline CDR1 is MDHEN and CDR2 is SYDVKM. With V trimmed by 8 bases and J by 7 bases, 16 bases remained unmatched. The length of the CDR3 is 15 residues. The CDR3: CASHTAGGGLIEAFF. CDR3 DNA: TGTGCCAGCCATACTGCGGGAGGGGGCCTAATTGAAGCTTTCTTT. Drawing the rest from reference TRBV28 and TRBJ1-1, the complete variable domain is DVKVTQSSRYLVKRTGEKVFLECVQDMDHENMFWYRQDPGLGLRLIYFSYDVKMKEKGDIPEGYSVSREKKERFSLILESASTNQTSMYLCASHTAGGGLIEAFFGQGTRLTVV.

J is TRBJ1-1 and V is TRBV20-1; 7 nucleotides match TRBD1. Germline CDR1 DFQATT, CDR2 SNEGSKA (reference sequence). CDR3 length equals 13 residues. V lost 3 bases and J lost 5; bases outside the gene matches: 6. In nucleotides, the CDR3 is TGCAGTGCTAGTACAGGGGTGCGTACTGAAGCTTTCTTT. Protein: CSASTGVRTEAFF.

This clone was seen only a few times. This rearrangement joins TRBV5-1 to TRBJ2-1, with TRBD2 matching over 8 bases. The germline CDR1 and CDR2 sequences are SGHRS and YFSETQ. The CDR3 consists of 18 residues. Trimming at V came to 0 bases and at J to 7 bases, leaving 15 bases not matched to a gene. The CDR3 DNA is TGCGCCAGCAGCTTGGTTGGCTCTCGCGGGGGGTCCGAAAATGAGCAGTTCTTC. It translates to CASSLVGSRGGSENEQFF.

This clone has only a few counts. V is TRBV28 and J is TRBJ2-1, with 11 bases matching TRBD1. After removal of 4 bases from V and 2 bases from J, the junction contained 7 bases not matched to a gene. This CDR3 has 17 amino acids. Germline assignment: CDR1 MDHEN and CDR2 SYDVKM. This CDR3 is CASSSRTGGTPYNEQFF. As DNA, the CDR3 is TGTGCCAGCAGTTCGCGGACAGGGGGCACCCCCTACAATGAGCAGTTCTTC.

The CDR3 is CASSPGGQGAVGYTF. CDR3 nucleotide sequence: TGTGCCAGCTCACCGGGAGGACAGGGGGCGGTCGGCTACACCTTC. This chain uses TRBV18 with TRBJ1-2; 11 bases fit TRBD1. Germline CDR1 and CDR2: KGHSH and LQKENI. J lost 8 bases, V lost 3 bases, and 8 bases had no gene match. CDR3 length: 15 residues.

The rearrangement links TRBV5-4 to TRBJ1-6; TRBD1 aligns across 7 bases. This CDR3 contains 14 residues. CDR1 is SGHNT and CDR2 is YYREEE in the germline V gene (reference sequence). V was pared by 5 bases and J by 8 bases, with 7 bases of the junction left unmatched. The CDR3 protein is CASRTGNGDSPLHF. The CDR3 region has the DNA TGTGCCAGCAGGACAGGGAATGGGGATTCACCCCTCCACTTT.

The rearrangement uses TRBV7-9 and TRBJ2-3, with TRBD2 matching 12 bases. Trimming cost V 5 bases and J 5 bases; bases outside gene matches: 5. Germline assignment: CDR1 SEHNR and CDR2 FQNEAQ (reference sequence). The CDR3 is 15 residues long. The CDR3 DNA follows: TGTGCCAGCAGCCGGACTAGCGGGACTATAGATACGCAGTATTTT. This sequence encodes CASSRTSGTIDTQYF.

The chain is built from TRBV9 and TRBJ2-5, with 8 bases aligning to TRBD2. The CDR3 is 13 amino acids. The germline V gene has CDR1 SGDLS and CDR2 YYNGEE. V lost 5 bases to trimming and J lost 4 bases; unmatched junction nucleotides: 4. CDR3 sequence (DNA): TGTGCCAGCAGTTCCGGGAGGGGAGAGACCCAGTACTTC. The encoded protein is CASSSGRGETQYF.

The rearrangement joins TRBV7-8 to TRBJ1-1; D remains unclear. The CDR3 consists of 11 residues. The V end lost 1 base, the J end lost 10 bases, and 7 bases lay between the germline ends. CDR1 is SGHVS and CDR2 is FQNEAQ in the germline V gene. The CDR3 loop is CASSLDIIAFF. The CDR3 bases are TGTGCCAGCAGCTTAGACATAATAGCTTTCTTT.

This chain joins TRBV5-1 and TRBJ2-2; maybe TRBD2 (6 bases). The CDR3 runs 16 residues. Germline V CDR1 and CDR2: SGHRS, YFSETQ. Trimming left V 0 bases short and J 1 base short, with 10 bases between. The CDR3 DNA follows: TGCGCCAGCAGCTTGGTCGCCGGGGGGAACACCGGGGAGCTGTTTTTT. This sequence encodes CASSLVAGGNTGELFF.

The genes are TRBV5-5 and TRBJ1-1, with TRBD1 as a possible D gene (5 bases). The CDR3 covers 15 residues. Germline V CDR1 and CDR2: SGHKS, YYEKEE (reference sequence). V gave up 0 bases and J gave up 5 bases, with 14 bases separating them. The CDR3 nucleotides read TGTGCCAGCAGCTTGGACCCTCAGGGAGGGACTGAAGCTTTCTTT. This translates into CASSLDPQGGTEAFF. Full variable domain (rest looked up from reference TRBV5-5 and TRBJ1-1): DAGVTQSPTHLIKTRGQQVTLRCSPISGHKSVSWYQQVLGQGPQFIFQYYEKEERGRGNFPDRFSARQFPNYSSELNVNALLLGDSALYLCASSLDPQGGTEAFFGQGTRLTVV.

This chain joins TRBV2 and TRBJ2-4, with D maybe TRBD1 (5 bases). This CDR3 contains 16 residues. Germline V gene sequence: CDR1 SNHLY, CDR2 FYNNEI. Between the trimmed V and J ends, which lost 5 bases and 0 bases, there was a span of 14 bases. The CDR3 DNA is TGTGCCAGCAGTCAACAGGACGGACGAGCCAAAAACATTCAGTACTTC. Residues: CASSQQDGRAKNIQYF. Using reference TRBV2 and TRBJ2-4 for the parts outside the CDR3, the full variable domain is EPEVTQTPSHQVTQMGQEVILRCVPISNHLYFYWYRQILGQKVEFLVSFYNNEISEKSEIFDDQFSVERPDGSNFTLKIRSTKLEDSAMYFCASSQQDGRAKNIQYFGAGTRLSVL.

The gene calls are TRBV5-6 and TRBJ1-2; D is perhaps TRBD1 (5 bases). This CDR3 comprises 15 residues. CDR1 and CDR2 from the germline V gene are SGHDT and YYEEEE. V dropped 0 bases and J dropped 5 bases, with 14 bases sitting between them. The CDR3 nucleotides read TGTGCCAGCAGCTTGGATGGCAGGGCCCCATATGGCTACACCTTC. Amino acids: CASSLDGRAPYGYTF.

This clone was seen just once. V and J are TRBV2 and TRBJ1-2; D is unresolved. The CDR3 runs 12 residues. The V end was cut by 6 bases, the J end by 2 bases, with 7 bases between. CDR1 and CDR2 from the germline V gene are SNHLY and FYNNEI. The DNA for the CDR3 is TGTGCCAGCAGAGCAGACAACTATGGCTACACCTTC. Translation gives CASRADNYGYTF.

V usage is TRBV7-3 and J usage is TRBJ1-5, with 9 bases that match TRBD1. Germline CDR1 reads SGHTA; CDR2 reads FQGTGA. The CDR3 runs to 18 residues. J lost 0 bases, V lost 4 bases, and 10 bases had no gene match. The CDR3 nucleotides read TGTGCCAGCAGCTATAACCTAAAGGGACAGGGTAGCAATCAGCCCCAGCATTTT. Its protein product is CASSYNLKGQGSNQPQHF.

This chain connects TRBV4-1 to TRBJ2-7; 8 bases are shared with TRBD1. CDR3 size: 14 residues. With V trimmed by 0 bases and J by 3 bases, 1 base remained unmatched. Germline loops: CDR1 MGHRA, CDR2 YSYEKL. The CDR3 sequence is CASSQEDRVYEQYF. In DNA form, the CDR3 reads TGCGCCAGCAGCCAAGAGGACAGGGTCTACGAGCAGTACTTC.

CDR3 residues: CAWSVTGQGTEAFF. The CDR3 bases are TGTGCCTGGAGTGTAACCGGACAGGGTACTGAAGCTTTCTTT. This sequence joins TRBV30 and TRBJ1-1; the match to TRBD1 covers 8 bases. CDR3 length: 14 residues. Unmatched junction bases numbered 5, after V lost 0 bases and J lost 5 bases. In germline, CDR1 is GTSNPN, CDR2 SVGIG (reference sequence).

V and J are TRBV2 and TRBJ2-1, with 12 nucleotides matching TRBD2. The CDR3 runs 17 residues. V dropped 5 bases and J dropped 7; count of bases not matched to a gene: 12. Germline loops: CDR1 SNHLY, CDR2 FYNNEI. CDR3 protein: CASSPRTVTSGRNEQFF. The CDR3 nucleotides read TGTGCCAGCAGTCCCAGGACGGTGACTAGCGGGAGAAATGAGCAGTTCTTC.

The chain recombines TRBV5-4 with TRBJ1-4, with D tentatively TRBD1 (6 bases). V lost 4 bases to trimming and J lost 8 bases, with 9 bases between them. This CDR3 is 12 amino acids long. Germline CDR1 is SGHNT and CDR2 is YYREEE (reference sequence). In nucleotides, the CDR3 is TGTGCCAGCAGCGCGGGGACAGAAAAACTGTTTTTT. Encoded protein: CASSAGTEKLFF.

This clone showed up just a few times. The chain employs TRBV5-1 and TRBJ1-5, with a weak D call TRBD1 (5 bases). This CDR3 is built from 13 residues. Trimming shortened V by 5 bases and J by 3 bases, and 9 bases separated the two germline ends. The germline V gene has CDR1 SGHRS and CDR2 YFSETQ. In nucleotides, the CDR3 is TGCGCCAGCAGGGGGGATTTCAATCAGCCCCAGCATTTT. It is translated as CASRGDFNQPQHF.

This clone was found a few times. The genes are TRBV9 and TRBJ1-6; no definite D call. The CDR3 covers 13 residues. Looked up from germline, CDR1 is SGDLS and CDR2 is YYNGEE. V shed 0 bases and J shed 9 bases, with 7 bases lying between them. CDR3 sequence: CASSVEAGSPLHF. The CDR3 DNA follows: TGTGCCAGCAGCGTAGAGGCGGGTTCACCCCTCCACTTT.

The V and J genes are TRBV14 and TRBJ1-2, with a tentative D call TRBD1 (5 bases). The germline CDR1 and CDR2 sequences are SGHDN and FVKESK. Trimming shortened V by 2 bases and J by 4 bases, and 14 bases separated the two germline ends. The length of the CDR3 is 15 residues. CDR3 amino acids: CASSQNPRGGYGYTF. The DNA of the CDR3 is TGTGCCAGCAGCCAAAATCCGAGGGGTGGCTATGGCTACACCTTC. Drawing the rest from reference TRBV14 and TRBJ1-2, the complete variable domain is EAGVTQFPSHSVIEKGQTVTLRCDPISGHDNLYWYRRVMGKEIKFLLHFVKESKQDESGMPNNRFLAERTGGTYSTLKVQPAELEDSGVYFCASSQNPRGGYGYTFGSGTRLTVV.

Only one count was recorded for this clone. The gene calls are TRBV5-6 and TRBJ2-2; D might be TRBD1 or TRBD2, each matching 5 bases. CDR3 length: 16 amino acids. V lost 1 base and J lost 2, with 12 bases in between. From germline, CDR1 is SGHDT and CDR2 YYEEEE. The CDR3: CASSLITGPNTGELFF. Here the CDR3 DNA reads TGTGCCAGCAGCTTGATCACGGGGCCTAACACCGGGGAGCTGTTTTTT.

The chain has TRBV9 and TRBJ1-2; 7 bases are a match to TRBD1. With V trimmed by 0 bases and J by 4 bases, 15 bases remained unmatched. This CDR3 comprises 18 residues. Germline CDR1 and CDR2: SGDLS and YYNGEE. CDR3 nucleotide sequence: TGTGCCAGCAGCGTAGGGGCTAAGTGGACAGGACATACCTATGGCTACACCTTC. Translated: CASSVGAKWTGHTYGYTF.

The V call is TRBV10-3, the J call TRBJ1-2; no reliable D call. This CDR3 spans 14 amino acids. V lost 1 base and J lost 5, with 11 bases in between. Germline V gives CDR1 ENHRY, CDR2 SYGVKD. CDR3 coding DNA: TGTGCCATCAGTGAGTGGGGTCGGGGTTATGGCTACACCTTC. Translation gives CAISEWGRGYGYTF.

The chain joins TRBV19 to TRBJ1-5; 7 bases line up with TRBD1. The CDR3 length is 16 residues. The J segment lost 1 base and the V segment lost 5 bases, leaving 8 bases of the junction unmatched. Germline assignment: CDR1 LNHDA and CDR2 SQIVND (reference sequence). The CDR3 DNA sequence: TGTGCCAGTAGTGCCGACAGGGAGGGAAGCAATCAGCCCCAGCATTTT. It codes for CASSADREGSNQPQHF.

The chain is built from TRBV5-4 and TRBJ1-6, with TRBD1 identical over 7 bases. CDR3 size: 16 residues. Germline CDR1 reads SGHNT; CDR2 reads YYREEE (reference sequence). The V gene end was trimmed by 0 bases and the J gene end by 10 bases; junction bases not matched to a gene: 10. CDR3 bases: TGTGCCAGCAGCTTGGGGACAGGAGGGGTGAGGTCACCCCTCCACTTT. Protein: CASSLGTGGVRSPLHF.

The chain couples TRBV6-5 to TRBJ1-4, with a weak D call TRBD1 (5 bases). Trimming removed 6 bases from V and 8 bases from J, with 13 bases in between. This CDR3 has 13 amino acids. The germline V gene has CDR1 MNHEY and CDR2 SVGAGI. This chain's CDR3 is CASSGTWGEKLFF. The CDR3 nucleotides read TGTGCCAGCAGCGGGACTTGGGGGGAAAAACTGTTTTTT.

This clone was seen more than once but under ten times. The rearrangement uses TRBV16 and TRBJ1-1; TRBD1 aligns across 7 bases. Trimming removed 3 bases from V and 5 bases from J; junction bases left unmatched: 6. The germline V gene has CDR1 KGHSY and CDR2 FQNENV. This CDR3 is built from 14 residues. The CDR3 loop reads CASSQDRISTEAFF. The CDR3 DNA sequence: TGTGCCAGCAGCCAGGACAGGATCTCAACTGAAGCTTTCTTT.

This chain joins TRBV28 and TRBJ1-1; possible D gene TRBD1, 5 bases. This CDR3 has 14 residues. Germline assignment: CDR1 MDHEN and CDR2 SYDVKM. Trimming cost V 3 bases and J 4 bases, with 12 bases left between them. Here the CDR3 reads CASSLAGSSTEAFF. In DNA form, the CDR3 reads TGTGCCAGCAGTTTGGCAGGGTCGAGCACTGAAGCTTTCTTT.